This T cell receptor (beta chain) originates from a study of cytomegalovirus exposure and HLA in healthy donors. Study findings and constraints: Researchers reported in a later analysis that common viral pathogens appeared linked to several top clusters. A further, later analysis showed that HLA-associated TCR beta chains (compared with equally common others) were more clonally expanded. Compared with the roughly 700-donor mean, an Asian-associated ancestry cluster reportedly had fewer N-insertions, according to a later analysis.

13 Jbeta primers and 60 Vbeta primers were used for the PCR. Clones were sequenced by immunoSEQ multiplex PCR, and TCRdb holds only the in-frame ones, with some missing. The sample includes about 160,000 clones, more than 60% of them seen just once. Of note for this clone: The antigen remains undetermined.

The CDR3 covers 13 residues. CDR1 is SGHTA and CDR2 is FQGNSA in the germline V gene. V shed 1 base and J shed 1 base, with 2 bases lying between them. The chain carries TRBV7-2 and TRBJ2-1; the D is unclear. The sample comprised PBMCs. This clonotype was sampled from a man aged 35 to 55 in good health and CMV-seronegative. CDR3 protein: CASSLVSYNEQFF. CDR3 nucleotides: TGTGCCAGCAGCTTAGTATCCTACAATGAGCAGTTCTTC.